This T cell receptor beta chain was identified in a study of shared clonotypes between healthy human individuals. Broader study findings: Clonotypes shared by all four sorted-subset donors had higher generation probabilities than non-shared clonotypes.

Remarks on this clone: Its matching antigen is unknown.

TCRdb's table, derived via immunoSEQ multiplex PCR, lists solely in-frame clones and lacks some. The sample lists millions of clones; 85% to 95% were seen once. Naive-designated CD8 cells lacked CD45RO, were positively enriched for CCR7, and omitted terminally differentiated effector memory CD45RA+ cells. The healthy adult donors were HIV-negative and reported no recent acute infections or vaccinations. The sequenced sample was naive CD8+ T cells from PBMCs. This TCR came from a man aged 18-30 years in good health. Some clones in this sample may be carry-over from other donors' samples.

This CDR3 is CASTALRVARGEGPPYEQYF. CDR3 nucleotides: TGTGCCAGCACCGCTCTTCGTGTCGCGAGGGGTGAAGGTCCGCCCTACGAGCAGTACTTC. The chain employs TRBV28 and TRBJ2-5, with D perhaps being TRBD1 or TRBD2 (5 bases each). TRBJ2-7 matches the DNA end more closely, so the J call is doubtful. The CDR3 loop spans 20 amino acids. The germline gives CDR1 MDHEN, CDR2 SYDVKM.